What follows are 32 T cell receptor beta chains derived from one specimen sequenced in a study of cytomegalovirus exposure and HLA in healthy donors. With 60 Vbeta and 13 Jbeta primers, the PCR was carried out. Libraries were prepared by immunoSEQ multiplex PCR; TCRdb keeps only in-frame clonotypes and omits some of them. The sample records more than 80,000 clones, 60% to 75% being singletons. The source material was PBMCs. The receptors shown here come from a female donor in good health and CMV-seropositive.

The V gene is TRBV28, the J gene TRBJ1-1; no reliable D call. Germline-derived CDR1 and CDR2 are MDHEN and SYDVKM. The V end was cut by 5 bases, the J end by 2 bases, with 15 bases between. CDR3 length: 15 amino acids. CDR3 coding DNA: TGTGCCAGCAGTCCTCACAAGACACTTAACACTGAAGCTTTCTTT. Protein: CASSPHKTLNTEAFF.

V usage is TRBV6-6 and J usage is TRBJ2-1; D is perhaps TRBD2 (6 bases). CDR1 and CDR2 (germline): MNHNY, SVGAGI (reference sequence). This CDR3 region has 15 residues. Trimming removed 6 bases from V and 0 bases from J, with 12 bases in between. This CDR3 is CASSRPSASYNEQFF. In DNA form, the CDR3 reads TGTGCCAGCAGCCGACCTAGCGCCTCCTACAATGAGCAGTTCTTC.

The chain has TRBV10-1 and TRBJ2-1; D is ambiguous. Deletions cut 8 bases from V and 6 bases from J, with 23 bases between. The CDR3 extends over 16 amino acids. The V gene's germline CDR1 is WNHNN and CDR2 SYGVQD (reference sequence). For the CDR3, the DNA is TGCGCCAGCGGCAACCATACAGCTTTTCCTTTCAATGAGCAGTTCTTC. Translation gives CASGNHTAFPFNEQFF.

The chain combines TRBV10-3 with TRBJ2-7; a possible D gene is TRBD2 (6 bases). From germline, CDR1 is ENHRY and CDR2 SYGVKD. The V gene lost 4 bases and the J gene lost 5 bases, with 9 bases spanning the gap. This CDR3 has 12 residues. CDR3 in amino acids: CAISGGLDEQYF. The CDR3, as DNA: TGTGCCATCAGTGGGGGACTCGACGAGCAGTACTTC.

V gene TRBV7-9 combines with J gene TRBJ2-7; maybe TRBD1 (6 bases). V was clipped by 3 bases and J by 6 bases, with 15 bases between them. This CDR3 is 14 amino acids long. Germline-derived CDR1 and CDR2 are SEHNR and FQNEAQ (reference sequence). CDR3 loop: CASSFGQGKGEQYF. As DNA, the CDR3 is TGTGCCAGCAGCTTCGGGCAGGGGAAAGGCGAGCAGTACTTC.

The chain links TRBV7-2 to TRBJ1-5, with TRBD1 identical over 7 bases. The CDR3 runs 15 residues. Looked up from germline, CDR1 is SGHTA and CDR2 is FQGNSA. The J segment lost 2 bases and the V segment lost 4 bases, leaving 5 bases of the junction unmatched. CDR3 sequence reads: CASSSQGTGNQPQHF. The CDR3 DNA is TGTGCCAGCAGCTCCCAAGGGACAGGCAATCAGCCCCAGCATTTT.

In the case of this clone: Germline is not matched at one junction end, which may reflect a read error. Other nucleotide sequences in the sample specify the same CDR3. The rearrangement joins TRBV7-7 to TRBJ1-6, with 11 bases aligning to TRBD1. The CDR3 contains 15 residues. CDR1 SSHAT and CDR2 FNYEAQ come from the germline V gene (reference sequence). CDR3 bases: TGTGCTAGCAGCTTAGCGGACAGGGGGCGATCACCCCTCCACTTT. This translates into CASSLADRGRSPLHF.

This clone was seen a handful of times. CDR3 nucleotide sequence: TGTGCCAGCAGTTACTCGAGTTTGGACAGCTCCTACGAGCAGTACTTC. Amino acid sequence: CASSYSSLDSSYEQYF. The chain joins TRBV6-5 to TRBJ2-5; the D gene is possibly TRBD1 (6 bases). The end of the DNA fits TRBJ2-7 better, so the J call may be wrong. CDR3 length equals 16 residues. Germline lookup yields CDR1 MNHEY and CDR2 SVGAGI.

J is TRBJ2-1 and V is TRBV5-4; D is possibly TRBD1 (6 bases). The CDR3 has 16 amino acids. Germline V lookup: CDR1 SGHNT, CDR2 YYREEE (reference sequence). Trimming left V 2 bases short and J 0 bases short, with 12 bases between. The CDR3 nucleotides read TGTGCCAGCAGCTTAGGGGGTCGGAGCTCCTACAATGAGCAGTTCTTC. Protein: CASSLGGRSSYNEQFF.

V usage is TRBV9 and J usage is TRBJ1-1, with D maybe TRBD1 (6 bases). This CDR3 is 13 amino acids long. Germline V gene sequence: CDR1 SGDLS, CDR2 YYNGEE. V lost 4 bases to trimming and J lost 5 bases, with 12 bases between them. Written as DNA, the CDR3 is TGTGCCAGCAGCCACAGGGCGTGGACTGAAGCTTTCTTT. This codes for CASSHRAWTEAFF.

The CDR3 DNA reads TGCGCCAGCAGCCAGGGCGGGAGCAACTATGGCTACACCTTC. Its translation: CASSQGGSNYGYTF. The chain links TRBV4-1 to TRBJ1-2; D is unresolved. Between the trimmed V and J ends, which lost 3 bases and 2 bases, there was a span of 10 bases. This CDR3 is built from 14 residues. The germline V gene has CDR1 MGHRA and CDR2 YSYEKL.

The chain has TRBV7-9 and TRBJ1-4; 7 bases agree with TRBD1. Germline CDR1 is SEHNR and CDR2 is FQNEAQ (reference sequence). V shed 4 bases and J 7 bases; nucleotides not matched to a gene: 3. CDR3 size: 13 residues. The CDR3 nucleotides are TGTGCCAGCAGCTCAAACAGGGGTGAAAAACTGTTTTTT. It codes for CASSSNRGEKLFF.

V usage is TRBV5-1 and J usage is TRBJ2-1; 14 bases fit TRBD2. This CDR3 comprises 15 residues. Per the germline V gene, CDR1 is SGHRS and CDR2 is YFSETQ. Unmatched junction bases numbered 4, after V lost 4 bases and J lost 7 bases. The CDR3 region has the DNA TGCGCCAGCAGCCCGGGACTAGCGGGAGTAAATGAGCAGTTCTTC. Translating it yields CASSPGLAGVNEQFF.

This clone was counted only a few times. The V call is TRBV6-5, the J call TRBJ2-1, with 9 nucleotides matching TRBD1. Germline CDR1 reads MNHEY; CDR2 reads SVGAGI. The CDR3 consists of 13 residues. With 8 bases clipped from V and 3 bases from J, the junction kept 2 bases outside the gene matches. In DNA form, the CDR3 reads TGTGCCAGCGGACAGGGGAACTACAATGAGCAGTTCTTC. Translation gives CASGQGNYNEQFF.

J is TRBJ2-3 and V is TRBV6-5, with D possibly TRBD2 on 6 matching bases. The V end was cut by 5 bases, the J end by 7 bases, with 13 bases between. This CDR3 comprises 13 residues. Germline assignment: CDR1 MNHEY and CDR2 SVGAGI. CDR3 DNA sequence: TGTGCCAGCAGTATGGGGGGACTCCATACGCAGTATTTT. This translates into CASSMGGLHTQYF.

This clone was counted once. CDR3 sequence (DNA): TGCGCCAGCAACGGAGCGACCCACCAAGAGACCCAGTACTTC. Translating it yields CASNGATHQETQYF. The chain joins TRBV5-1 to TRBJ2-5; D is unresolved. The CDR3 has 14 amino acids. V lost 6 bases and J lost 0, with 12 bases in between. The germline CDR1 and CDR2 sequences are SGHRS and YFSETQ.

This clone was recorded a few times. The chain employs TRBV29-1 and TRBJ1-2; 8 bases align to TRBD1. Germline V gene sequence: CDR1 SQVTM, CDR2 ANQGSEA. The V gene end was trimmed by 3 bases and the J gene end by 4 bases; junction bases not matched to a gene: 7. CDR3 length: 14 residues. CDR3 bases: TGCAGCGTTGATTCCGCGGGACAGGTCTATGGCTACACCTTC. Its translation is CSVDSAGQVYGYTF.

The chain combines TRBV7-3 with TRBJ2-7, with D possibly being TRBD2 (6 bases). Trimming took off 5 bases at V and 0 bases at J, with 14 bases between the two ends. The CDR3 spans 15 residues. Germline V lookup: CDR1 SGHTA, CDR2 FQGTGA. The chain's CDR3 is CASSKSGTPSYEQYF. CDR3 DNA: TGTGCCAGCAGCAAATCCGGGACTCCCTCCTACGAGCAGTACTTC.

This clone was seen a handful of times. The rearrangement uses TRBV7-9 and TRBJ1-4, with a weak D call TRBD1 (6 bases). The CDR3 sequence is 15 residues long. V lost 5 bases and J lost 4, with 14 bases in between. CDR1 is SEHNR and CDR2 is FQNEAQ in the germline V gene (reference sequence). CDR3 protein: CASSDLQGLNEKLFF. The CDR3 nucleotides read TGTGCCAGCAGCGACTTACAGGGCCTTAATGAAAAACTGTTTTTT.

The CDR3 sequence: CASSFGLSTDTQYF. DNA for the CDR3: TGCGCCAGCAGCTTCGGACTTAGCACAGATACGCAGTATTTT. The chain is built from TRBV5-1 and TRBJ2-3; a possible D gene is TRBD2 (5 bases). Looked up from germline, CDR1 is SGHRS and CDR2 is YFSETQ. The CDR3 totals 14 residues. V shed 2 bases and J shed 0 bases, with 7 bases lying between them.

The sample holds a few counts of this clone. The genes are TRBV29-1 and TRBJ2-3; 8 bases are a match to TRBD2. Germline CDR1 is SQVTM and CDR2 is ANQGSEA. The V gene end was trimmed by 8 bases and the J gene end by 4 bases; junction bases not matched to a gene: 11. This CDR3 region has 14 residues. The CDR3 is CSSQRESGADTQYF. Written as DNA, the CDR3 is TGCAGCTCGCAGCGGGAGTCGGGGGCAGATACGCAGTATTTT.

The genes are TRBV7-3 and TRBJ2-5; D gene uncertain. Between the trimmed V and J ends, which lost 1 base and 3 bases, there was a span of 6 bases. Germline V CDR1 and CDR2: SGHTA, FQGTGA. This CDR3 region has 13 residues. CDR3 nucleotide sequence: TGTGCCAGCAGCTTAAATGTTAAAGAGACCCAGTACTTC. Its protein is CASSLNVKETQYF.

This chain joins TRBV15 and TRBJ2-1; TRBD2 matches at 7 bases. Germline V gives CDR1 LNHNV, CDR2 YYDKDF (reference sequence). CDR3 length equals 14 residues. V lost 6 bases to trimming and J lost 3 bases; unmatched junction nucleotides: 5. CDR3 coding DNA: TGTGCCACCAGGGCTAGCGGCGACTACAATGAGCAGTTCTTC. Translated: CATRASGDYNEQFF.

The chain has TRBV11-3 and TRBJ2-1; 8 bases agree with TRBD1. Germline CDR1 SGHNT, CDR2 YENEEA. The CDR3 runs to 16 residues. After removal of 5 bases from V and 1 base from J, the junction contained 7 bases not matched to a gene. As DNA, the CDR3 is TGTGCCAGCAGCCCTCGGACAGGGCAATCCTACAATGAGCAGTTCTTC. This encodes CASSPRTGQSYNEQFF. Full variable domain (missing parts from reference TRBV11-3 and TRBJ2-1): EAGVVQSPRYKIIEKKQPVAFWCNPISGHNTLYWYLQNLGQGPELLIRYENEEAVDDSQLPKDRFSAERLKGVDSTLKIQPAELGDSAVYLCASSPRTGQSYNEQFFGPGTRLTVL.

The chain joins TRBV9 to TRBJ1-1; 8 bases agree with TRBD1. Germline V CDR1 and CDR2: SGDLS, YYNGEE. CDR3 length: 15 amino acids. V trimming: 4 bases; J trimming: 0 bases; junction bases outside the gene matches: 5. For the CDR3, the DNA is TGTGCCAGCAGCCCGACGACAGGGGTGAACACTGAAGCTTTCTTT. It translates to CASSPTTGVNTEAFF.

V usage is TRBV6-1 and J usage is TRBJ2-1; D is ambiguous. The CDR3 is 15 amino acids. V was cut by 2 bases and J by 1 base, with 9 bases left in between. Germline V CDR1 and CDR2: MNHNS, SASEGT. In DNA form, the CDR3 reads TGTGCCAGCAGTGAATCGCTAGAGTCCTACAATGAGCAGTTCTTC. Its protein is CASSESLESYNEQFF.

J is TRBJ1-3 and V is TRBV13, with 7 bases fitting TRBD1. The germline V gene encodes CDR1 PRHDT and CDR2 FYEKMQ (reference sequence). V shed 4 bases and J 1 base; nucleotides not matched to a gene: 10. The CDR3 is 17 amino acids. CDR3 protein: CASSSTGLMSSGNTIYF. The CDR3 DNA reads TGTGCCAGCAGCTCGACAGGGTTAATGAGTTCTGGAAACACCATATATTTT.

The chain carries TRBV11-3 and TRBJ2-1; TRBD1 is a possible D gene (6 bases). CDR3 length: 15 amino acids. In germline, CDR1 is SGHNT, CDR2 YENEEA. The V and J ends lost 5 bases and 0 bases respectively, with 11 bases between them. The CDR3 is CASSLTGNSYNEQFF. The CDR3 DNA is TGTGCCAGCAGCCTGACAGGAAACTCCTACAATGAGCAGTTCTTC.

The chain carries TRBV2 and TRBJ2-3; TRBD1 matches at 9 bases. CDR1 is SNHLY, CDR2 FYNNEI, per germline. The CDR3 covers 13 residues. V lost 7 bases and J lost 3; bases outside the gene matches: 2. CDR3 DNA sequence: TGTGCCAGCACGGGACAGGGTACAGATACGCAGTATTTT. It is translated as CASTGQGTDTQYF.

The table lists this clone with a few counts. This chain connects TRBV7-8 to TRBJ2-5, with 8 bases lining up with TRBD2. The junction had 2 bases not matched to a gene; V was cut back by 0 bases and J by 5 bases. CDR1 and CDR2 (germline): SGHVS, FQNEAQ. The CDR3 length is 14 residues. For the CDR3, the DNA is TGTGCCAGCAGCTTAGCGGGACTAGGGGAGACCCAGTACTTC. This codes for CASSLAGLGETQYF.

J is TRBJ1-2 and V is TRBV15; 8 bases map to TRBD1. The CDR3 runs 14 residues. Germline V lookup: CDR1 LNHNV, CDR2 YYDKDF (reference sequence). V was pared by 3 bases and J by 1 base, with 1 base of the junction left unmatched. Here the CDR3 reads CATSRDRVNYGYTF. The CDR3 DNA follows: TGTGCCACCAGCAGGGACAGGGTTAACTATGGCTACACCTTC.

A few counts support this clone. This chain connects TRBV30 to TRBJ1-2; 8 bases are shared with TRBD1. Unmatched junction bases numbered 7, after V lost 6 bases and J lost 4 bases. CDR1 is GTSNPN and CDR2 is SVGIG in the germline V gene (reference sequence). The CDR3 consists of 13 residues. The chain's CDR3 is CACPTGEVYGYTF. The CDR3 DNA is TGTGCCTGCCCGACAGGGGAGGTCTATGGCTACACCTTC.